The clone carrying this T cell receptor (beta chain) showed up just a few times. The antigen is undetermined. Production of TCR cDNA was by 5'RACE template switching, which also added a universal primer site and UMIs. Using its own MiXCR run on the 5' RACE reads, TCRdb lists one record per CDR3 protein. This sample has hundreds of thousands of distinct CDR3 sequences; 10% to 15% occur once, and the top ten carry 14% to 15%. The sample originates from a study of T cells after yellow fever vaccination. Findings and caveats of the study: A large majority of primary-vaccination clones showed up again after the booster (approximately 96% CD4, about 90% CD8).

The specimen comprised PBMCs, sampled on the day of the yellow fever booster vaccination. The clonotype was recovered from a man younger than 45 who received the YFV17D yellow fever vaccine.

The CDR3 spells CASSPAGLSSGNTIYF. For the CDR3, the DNA is TGTGCCAGCAGCCCAGCGGGGCTTAGCTCTGGAAACACCATATATTTT. The chain couples TRBV9 to TRBJ1-3; possibly TRBD1 for D (5 bases). Trimming cost V 4 bases and J 0 bases, with 14 bases left between them. Germline CDR1 reads SGDLS; CDR2 reads YYNGEE. The CDR3 sequence is 16 residues long.